The rows below give T cell receptor beta chains drawn from one sample of a study of blood T cell repertoires in COVID-19. The table came from immunoSEQ multiplex PCR; TCRdb's copy has only in-frame clones and leaves some out. This table has more than 200,000 clones, 85% to 90% appearing once. Material for sequencing was PBMCs or T cells enriched from blood (not recorded which). All receptors derive from a man in his forties who had recovered from COVID-19. Each CDR3 is given without its conserved first and last residue. Each record gives: V gene, CDR3 protein.

>TRBV20-1
GTGVEETQY
>TRBV2
ASSDLDRGGGYT
>TRBV5-1
ASSLGRVLAGVNEQF
>TRBV6-2/TRBV6-3
ASSSRETQY
>TRBV7-3
ASSPTAGGRYNEQF
>TRBV27
ASSLLQDNQPQH
>TRBV3-1/TRBV3-2
ASSQTDRQLPLH
>TRBV29-1
SVEDRQGGSYEQY
>TRBV5-1
ASSLGLAGNTGELF
>TRBV5-1
ASSTRQGGEQY
>TRBV30
AWSGASPVNTIY
>TRBV10-3
AISESEQRGSGDTQY
>TRBV5-1
ASSSGQARNTEAF
>TRBV6-5
ASETGANTEAF
>TRBV21-1
ASSKNSRATGAGYNEQF
>TRBV7-7
ASSLDGSGGREQY
>TRBV5-1
ASSVQGSRETQY
>TRBV30
ACPGQGWTQY
>TRBV28
ASGIGPSGEAF
>TRBV25-1
ASSEDRYQETQY
>TRBV3-1/TRBV3-2
ASSQATGGAFTY
>TRBV6-5
ASSRTVNYGYT
>TRBV13
ASSQAGNGFNEQF
>TRBV7-9
ASSLEERNSPLH
>TRBV10-3
ASSLLDRGYGYT
>TRBV4-2
ASSQVIAGIEETQY
>TRBV5-4
ASSFGVSGNTIY
>TRBV2
ASSLGVPEDTQY
>TRBV15
ATSRRTGNDYGYT
>TRBV6-5
ASSKQGTSGNTIY
>TRBV9
ASSVAPTASSYEQY
>TRBV6-5
ASRYQGPNYGYT
>TRBV7-9
ASSLMDSSHYEQY
>TRBV18
ASSPMGRTSPYEQY
>TRBV29-1
SACRGDLLNTEAF
>TRBV11-2
ASSFPTGGRNSPLH
>TRBV6-2/TRBV6-3
ASSRRGSPLH
>TRBV6-5
ASSYRGGENYGYT
>TRBV6-1
ASSEGQGTEAF
>TRBV19
ASSIHISSYEQY
>TRBV6-5
ASSSGTPYGYT
>TRBV18
ASSPTLENQETQY
>TRBV30
AGDVQVDTEAF
>TRBV7-2
ASSLLARWTDTQY
>TRBV19
ASSTPAGGRNYGYT
>TRBV28
ASSPSVTYEQY
>TRBV2
ASSDREDGYT
>TRBV28
ASSSNNSPLH
>TRBV6-1
ASSEGWGGETQY
>TRBV29-1
SVERQAGYT
>TRBV19
ASARNDRGKHTEAF
>TRBV5-1
ASSPAGGTNTGELF
>TRBV29-1
SVTPENSYNEQF
>TRBV4-1
ASSQDAGGFNEKLF
>TRBV18
ASSPGTATDTQY
>TRBV5-1
ASSQQPIQRDGYT
>TRBV18
ASSLKDQGEGF
>TRBV19
ASRWDRGEEKLF